The 30 T cell receptor beta chains listed next were all sequenced from one sample in a study of T cell changes during pregnancy in multiple sclerosis. Assay used: immunoSEQ multiplex PCR; TCRdb lists only in-frame clones, some missing. The table has over 45,000 clones, 92% seen once. This sample comprised CD4+ T cells from peripheral blood mononuclear cells, obtained after pregnancy. Source of these receptors: a female donor with multiple sclerosis, enrolled in a pregnancy study.

V is TRBV6-6 and J is TRBJ1-1; maybe TRBD1 (6 bases). CDR1 and CDR2 (germline): MNHNY, SVGAGI (reference sequence). V lost 5 bases and J lost 9, with 7 bases in between. The length of the CDR3 is 10 residues. Here the CDR3 reads CASSRDKAFF. The CDR3 DNA reads TGTGCCAGCAGTCGGGACAAAGCTTTCTTT.

V usage is TRBV7-2 and J usage is TRBJ1-5; D gene uncertain. The CDR3 consists of 15 residues. Looked up from germline, CDR1 is SGHTA and CDR2 is FQGNSA. The V and J ends lost 1 base and 9 bases respectively, with 16 bases between them. The CDR3 spells CASSLDSTRLAPQHF. CDR3 nucleotide sequence: TGTGCCAGCAGCTTAGATTCCACGCGCCTTGCGCCCCAGCATTTT.

This clone appeared once. The CDR3 is CASSYRGSGANVLTF. CDR3 nucleotides: TGTGCCAGCAGTTACCGGGGTTCCGGGGCCAACGTCCTGACTTTC. The chain carries TRBV6-6 and TRBJ2-6, with D possibly TRBD2 on 5 matching bases. The CDR3 contains 15 residues. The V end was cut by 2 bases, the J end by 4 bases, with 9 bases between. The germline V gene has CDR1 MNHNY and CDR2 SVGAGI (reference sequence).

The gene calls are TRBV15 and TRBJ2-3; the match to TRBD1 covers 8 bases. Germline values: CDR1 LNHNV, CDR2 YYDKDF (reference sequence). V trimming: 2 bases; J trimming: 3 bases; junction bases outside the gene matches: 4. This CDR3 contains 15 residues. DNA of the CDR3: TGTGCCACCAGCAGACAGGGGGCGCCGACAGATACGCAGTATTTT. It is translated as CATSRQGAPTDTQYF.

The CDR3, as DNA: TGTGCCAGCAGCGCACAAAGGAGAGCTAGCACAGATACGCAGTATTTT. As protein: CASSAQRRASTDTQYF. The J gene is TRBJ2-3, the V gene TRBV7-2; D remains unclear. V lost 5 bases to trimming and J lost 0 bases, with 15 bases between them. The CDR3 is 16 amino acids. Germline CDR1 SGHTA, CDR2 FQGNSA.

In regard to this clone: One end of the junction does not line up with germline, which may come from a read error. The J gene is TRBJ1-2, the V gene TRBV19; 7 bases map to TRBD1. This CDR3 region has 13 residues. Germline CDR1 is LNHDA and CDR2 is SQIVND (reference sequence). In DNA, the CDR3 is TGTGCCAGTAGCCCGGGACAGAACTATGGCTACATCTTC. Its translation is CASSPGQNYGYIF.

This sequence joins TRBV11-3 and TRBJ2-7; D is unresolved. The germline V and J ends were trimmed by 2 bases and 3 bases, with 17 bases remaining between them. The CDR3 totals 16 residues. Germline V lookup: CDR1 SGHNT, CDR2 YENEEA. The CDR3 spells CASSLSSISSGYEQYF. As DNA, the CDR3 is TGTGCCAGCAGCTTATCTAGTATTAGCTCGGGCTACGAGCAGTACTTC.

The chain links TRBV19 to TRBJ1-5, with 9 bases that match TRBD1. Germline trimming cut 4 bases from V and 4 bases from J; bases unmatched to any gene: 5. Germline V gives CDR1 LNHDA, CDR2 SQIVND (reference sequence). CDR3 length: 15 amino acids. The CDR3 spells CASSRNRGPNQPQHF. The CDR3 nucleotides read TGTGCCAGTAGTAGGAACAGGGGGCCGAATCAGCCCCAGCATTTT.

This clone is a singleton in its sample. The gene calls are TRBV7-9 and TRBJ2-1; TRBD2 matches at 10 bases. The V segment lost 4 bases and the J segment 6 bases; nucleotides outside the gene matches: 6. The CDR3 spans 15 residues. In germline, CDR1 is SEHNR, CDR2 FQNEAQ (reference sequence). The CDR3 coding sequence is TGTGCCAGCAGCTCACTAGCGGGGAAGAGCAATGAGCAGTTCTTC. This gives the protein CASSSLAGKSNEQFF.

J is TRBJ2-7 and V is TRBV19; 8 bases agree with TRBD2. The germline V gene has CDR1 LNHDA and CDR2 SQIVND (reference sequence). Germline trimming cut 4 bases from V and 4 bases from J; bases unmatched to any gene: 9. This CDR3 comprises 15 residues. This CDR3 is CASSKSGTSNYEQYF. In DNA, the CDR3 is TGTGCCAGTAGTAAATCCGGGACTAGTAATTACGAGCAGTACTTC. Based on the CDR3 plus reference TRBV19 and TRBJ2-7, the full variable domain is DGGITQSPKYLFRKEGQNVTLSCEQNLNHDAMYWYRQDPGQGLRLIYYSQIVNDFQKGDIAEGYSVSREKKESFPLTVTSAQKNPTAFYLCASSKSGTSNYEQYFGPGTRLTVT.

This chain joins TRBV19 and TRBJ2-1, with TRBD2 matching 7 bases. CDR3 size: 13 residues. V shed 1 base and J 10 bases; nucleotides not matched to a gene: 4. Germline CDR1 is LNHDA and CDR2 is SQIVND (reference sequence). CDR3 in amino acids: CASSIAGGREQFF. The CDR3 region has the DNA TGTGCCAGTAGTATAGCGGGGGGTAGGGAGCAGTTCTTC.

This rearrangement joins TRBV4-3 to TRBJ1-2, with TRBD1 matching 7 bases. This CDR3 is 15 amino acids long. Per germline, CDR1 LGHNA and CDR2 YSLEER. V lost 1 base, J lost 6 bases, and 8 bases stayed unmatched. CDR3 sequence (DNA): TGCGCCAGCAGCCAAGTCGGGGCCAGGGGGAATGGCTACACCTTC. This sequence encodes CASSQVGARGNGYTF.

The V and J genes are TRBV7-2 and TRBJ2-7, with D maybe TRBD2 (5 bases). The CDR3 sequence is 14 residues long. Germline assignment: CDR1 SGHTA and CDR2 FQGNSA. The ends were cut back, 5 bases at V and 2 bases at J, with 13 bases in the middle. The CDR3 bases are TGTGCCAGCAGCGCAAACCCGGGAACCTACGAGCAGTACTTC. As protein: CASSANPGTYEQYF.

V and J are TRBV25-1 and TRBJ2-5, with TRBD1 matching 7 bases. In germline, CDR1 is MGHDK, CDR2 SYGVNS. The CDR3 loop spans 16 amino acids. With V trimmed by 4 bases and J by 5 bases, 13 bases remained unmatched. CDR3 nucleotide sequence: TGTGCCAGCAGTGGGAGACAGGGCTTGGTTAGGGAGACCCAGTACTTC. Translated, it gives CASSGRQGLVRETQYF. Full variable domain (rest looked up from reference TRBV25-1 and TRBJ2-5): EADIYQTPRYLVIGTGKKITLECSQTMGHDKMYWYQQDPGMELHLIHYSYGVNSTEKGDLSSESTVSRIRTEHFPLTLESARPSHTSQYLCASSGRQGLVRETQYFGPGTRLLVL.

Here the CDR3 DNA reads TGTGCCAGCAGCCTGACAGGGATAGGAACCTACGAGCAGTACTTC. This encodes CASSLTGIGTYEQYF. The chain is built from TRBV5-6 and TRBJ2-7, with 7 bases lining up with TRBD1. The CDR3 has 15 amino acids. V shed 4 bases, J shed 2 bases, and the junction held 9 bases outside the gene matches. CDR1 is SGHDT and CDR2 is YYEEEE in the germline V gene.

Only one count was recorded for this clone. The chain is built from TRBV30 and TRBJ2-7; the D is unclear. V lost 6 bases and J 4 bases, leaving 7 bases between the germline ends. This CDR3 region has 10 residues. Per germline, CDR1 GTSNPN and CDR2 SVGIG (reference sequence). DNA of the CDR3: TGTGCCTGCCTATTATACGAGCAGTACTTC. Translation gives CACLLYEQYF.

The rearrangement links TRBV14 to TRBJ2-5; 7 nucleotides agree with TRBD2. Germline V gene lookup returns CDR1 SGHDN and CDR2 FVKESK. The CDR3 totals 15 residues. The J segment lost 2 bases and the V segment lost 4 bases, leaving 7 bases of the junction unmatched. The CDR3 region has the DNA TGTGCCAGCAGCCCGCGACTAGCCATTCAAGAGACCCAGTACTTC. Amino acids: CASSPRLAIQETQYF.

V and J are TRBV5-1 and TRBJ2-5; a weak D match, TRBD2 (5 bases). Trimming took 4 bases from V and 4 from J, leaving 17 bases between them. Germline V CDR1 and CDR2: SGHRS, YFSETQ. This CDR3 is built from 15 residues. The CDR3 DNA sequence: TGCGCCAGCAGCCTCTTTCATACTAGAGGAGAGACCCAGTACTTC. This gives the protein CASSLFHTRGETQYF.

This clone was detected once. This CDR3 is CASSLRQGAQFF. The CDR3 coding sequence is TGTGCCAGCAGTTTAAGACAGGGTGCCCAGTTCTTC. This chain uses TRBV6-5 with TRBJ2-1; TRBD1 aligns across 7 bases. The germline V gene encodes CDR1 MNHEY and CDR2 SVGAGI. Unmatched junction bases numbered 7, after V lost 4 bases and J lost 13 bases. The CDR3 is made up of 12 amino acids.

The chain is built from TRBV30 and TRBJ2-7, with 7 bases matching TRBD1. The CDR3 has 15 residues. Germline lookup yields CDR1 GTSNPN and CDR2 SVGIG (reference sequence). V shed 2 bases and J 0 bases; nucleotides not matched to a gene: 7. DNA for the CDR3: TGTGCCTGGAGTTCGCCTAGACAGGGCTCCTACGAGCAGTACTTC. This codes for CAWSSPRQGSYEQYF.

A single count supports this clone. V gene TRBV18 combines with J gene TRBJ2-7; 13 bases map to TRBD2. Germline V CDR1 and CDR2: KGHSH, LQKENI. The J segment lost 5 bases and the V segment lost 0 bases, leaving 4 bases of the junction unmatched. The CDR3 extends over 16 amino acids. CDR3 protein: CASSPPGLAGDDEQYF. The CDR3 DNA sequence: TGTGCCAGCTCACCACCAGGACTAGCGGGAGATGACGAGCAGTACTTC.

V gene TRBV5-5 combines with J gene TRBJ2-3, with TRBD2 matching over 14 bases. The CDR3 is 16 residues long. The germline V gene encodes CDR1 SGHKS and CDR2 YYEKEE (reference sequence). J gave up 3 bases and V 4 bases, and 4 bases lay outside the gene matches. The CDR3 spells CASSGGLAGGTDTQYF. The CDR3 nucleotides are TGTGCCAGCAGCGGCGGACTAGCGGGAGGTACAGATACGCAGTATTTT.

V is TRBV29-1 and J is TRBJ2-1, with 11 bases identical to TRBD2. The CDR3 is 16 residues long. From germline, CDR1 is SQVTM and CDR2 ANQGSEA. V trimming: 6 bases; J trimming: 9 bases; junction bases outside the gene matches: 16. The chain's CDR3 is CSVPVRTSGGSGEQFF. The CDR3 region has the DNA TGCAGCGTCCCCGTCCGCACTAGCGGGGGTAGTGGTGAGCAGTTCTTC.

This chain links TRBV19 with TRBJ2-7, with D maybe TRBD1 (5 bases). Germline CDR1 LNHDA, CDR2 SQIVND (reference sequence). The CDR3 length is 14 residues. The V end was cut by 3 bases, the J end by 2 bases, with 11 bases between. This CDR3 reads CASSMGQGAYEQYF. As DNA, the CDR3 is TGTGCCAGTAGTATGGGGCAGGGTGCCTACGAGCAGTACTTC.

This clone was seen once. The chain has TRBV4-1 and TRBJ2-1, with TRBD1 matching 7 bases. With 0 bases clipped from V and 6 bases from J, the junction kept 2 bases outside the gene matches. The germline CDR1 and CDR2 sequences are MGHRA and YSYEKL. This CDR3 is 14 amino acids long. As DNA, the CDR3 is TGCGCCAGCAGCCAAGAGAGGGGGCCCAATGAGCAGTTCTTC. This encodes CASSQERGPNEQFF.

This rearrangement joins TRBV21-1 to TRBJ2-7; the listed D gene, TRBD2, was not tested against the DNA. TRBV21-1 is labeled a pseudogene. CDR3 length: 17 amino acids. The CDR3 here is CASTSGTSGRFESEQYF. As DNA, the CDR3 is TGTGCCAGCACCTCCGGGACTAGCGGGAGGTTCGAGAGCGAGCAGTACTTC.

This clone showed up just a few times. This sequence joins TRBV18 and TRBJ1-5; 8 bases map to TRBD1. Germline CDR1 and CDR2: KGHSH and LQKENI. The CDR3 is 15 amino acids. V gave up 6 bases and J gave up 4 bases; unmatched junction bases: 8. The CDR3, as DNA: TGTGCCAGCTCCCAGAGGACAGGGTTTAATCAGCCCCAGCATTTT. Protein sequence: CASSQRTGFNQPQHF.

The V call is TRBV6-5, the J call TRBJ2-4; TRBD1 might be the D (5 bases). V shed 6 bases and J shed 1 base, with 10 bases lying between them. This CDR3 is 14 amino acids long. Per germline, CDR1 MNHEY and CDR2 SVGAGI. The CDR3 DNA reads TGTGCCAGCAGCCCCCCAGGGGCCAAAAACATTCAGTACTTC. As protein: CASSPPGAKNIQYF.

This rearrangement joins TRBV11-3 to TRBJ2-6; tentatively, D is TRBD1 (5 bases). V lost 5 bases and J 2 bases, leaving 10 bases between the germline ends. CDR1 SGHNT and CDR2 YENEEA come from the germline V gene. There are 15 residues in the CDR3. Written as DNA, the CDR3 is TGTGCCAGCAGCCGCTTAGGGGCTGGGGCCAACGTCCTGACTTTC. This encodes CASSRLGAGANVLTF.

The chain joins TRBV7-2 to TRBJ1-2; TRBD1 aligns across 7 bases. This CDR3 contains 14 residues. J was trimmed by 7 bases and V by 5 bases; bases with no gene match: 10. Germline-derived CDR1 and CDR2 are SGHTA and FQGNSA. The CDR3 bases are TGTGCCAGCAGCCCTGCGACAGGGAGGATTGGCTACACCTTC. Its protein is CASSPATGRIGYTF.